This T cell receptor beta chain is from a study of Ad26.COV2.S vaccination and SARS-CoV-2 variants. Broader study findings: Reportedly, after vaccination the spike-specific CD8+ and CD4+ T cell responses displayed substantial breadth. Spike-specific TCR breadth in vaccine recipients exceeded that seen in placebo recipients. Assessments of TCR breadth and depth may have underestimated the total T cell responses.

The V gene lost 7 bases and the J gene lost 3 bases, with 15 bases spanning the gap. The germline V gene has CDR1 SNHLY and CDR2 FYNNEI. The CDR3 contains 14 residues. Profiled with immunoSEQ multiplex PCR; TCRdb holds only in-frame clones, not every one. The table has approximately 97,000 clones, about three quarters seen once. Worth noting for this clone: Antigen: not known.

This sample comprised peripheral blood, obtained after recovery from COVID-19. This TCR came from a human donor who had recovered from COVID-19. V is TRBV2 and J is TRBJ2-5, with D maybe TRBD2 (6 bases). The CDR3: CASNRKLAEETQYF. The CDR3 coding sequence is TGTGCCAGCAACCGCAAACTAGCAGAAGAGACCCAGTACTTC.